These T cell receptor beta chains were read from a single sample in a study of blood T cell repertoires in COVID-19. Data came from immunoSEQ multiplex PCR; TCRdb stores just in-frame clones and leaves some out. The table records roughly 250,000 clones, roughly 86% of them present only once. Sequencing was carried out using PBMCs or T cells enriched from blood (not recorded which). The origin of the receptors is a woman aged 50 to 60 who had recovered from COVID-19. Each CDR3 is given with its conserved first and last residue. D genes are given only for firm matches. Size is omitted from some rows. Given values are once, few, many or a class for expanded clones.

TRBJ2-7,-,TRBV6-1,-,TGTGCCAGCAGTGGAGGCCCGGCAGGGATTCCCCTCGAGCAGTACTTC,CASSGGPAGIPLEQYF
TRBJ2-7,TRBD2,TRBV7-9,-,TGTGCCAGCAGCCCCCCGACTAGCTCCCACGAGCAGTACTTC,CASSPPTSSHEQYF
TRBJ2-2,-,TRBV30,-,TGTGCCTGGAGACACAGCCCCGGGAACACCGGGGAGCTGTTTTTT,CAWRHSPGNTGELFF
TRBJ2-7,-,TRBV7-2,-,TGTGCCAGCAGCACGCCTCAGGGGCGCTACGAGCAGTACTTC,CASSTPQGRYEQYF
TRBJ2-1,-,TRBV5-1,-,TGCGCCAGCACGCTCGGACAGTCCAATGAGCAGTTCTTC,CASTLGQSNEQFF
TRBJ1-1,TRBD1,TRBV7-6,-,TGTGCCAGCAGCTTAGGGCTATCGGACAGGGGTTCGGCTTTCTTT,CASSLGLSDRGSAFF
TRBJ2-2,TRBD1,TRBV5-1,few,TGCGCCAGCAGCATCCGACAGGGCAACACCGGGGAGCTGTTTTTT,CASSIRQGNTGELFF
TRBJ2-1,TRBD2,TRBV9,-,TGTGCCAGCAGCACAAACCCCAGGGGACTAGTCAATGAGCAGTTCTTC,CASSTNPRGLVNEQFF
TRBJ2-7,-,TRBV19,few,TGTGCCAGTAGTATAAGAGGGAGCTCCTACGAGCAGTACTTC,CASSIRGSSYEQYF
TRBJ1-2,-,TRBV30,-,TGTGCCTGGACCAAGCAGGCCTACGGCTACACCTTC,CAWTKQAYGYTF
TRBJ1-4,-,TRBV19,-,TGTGCCAGTAAAAACCAGGGTAGGGAAAAACTGTTTTTT,CASKNQGREKLFF
TRBJ2-5,TRBD2,TRBV5-1,-,TGCGCCAGCAGCACCTGGACTAGCGGTAAAGAGACCCAGTACTTC,CASSTWTSGKETQYF
TRBJ2-7,-,TRBV4-2,-,TGTGCCAGCAGCCAAGAAGTGATGGCGGGATTCTACGAGCAGTACTTC,CASSQEVMAGFYEQYF
TRBJ2-4,-,TRBV27,-,TGTGCCAGCAGTTTATCGAGCGGGAAAAACATTCAGTACTTC,CASSLSSGKNIQYF
TRBJ2-1,TRBD2,TRBV7-9,once,TGTGCCAGCAGCATAAGGGGGGGACTAGCGGGAGGGCCTGGTTTGAATGAGCAGTTCTTC,CASSIRGGLAGGPGLNEQFF
TRBJ2-3,TRBD2,TRBV5-4,-,TGTGCCAGCAGCTGGACTAGCGGGAGTCGCACAGATACGCAGTATTTT,CASSWTSGSRTDTQYF
TRBJ2-3,TRBD1,TRBV3-1/TRBV3-2,-,TGTGCCAGCAGCCATTTCCGGGACAGGGAGGCAGATACGCAGTATTTT,CASSHFRDREADTQYF
TRBJ2-2,TRBD2,TRBV19,-,TGTGCCAGTAGGACTAGCGGGAGCACCGGGGAGCTGTTTTTT,CASRTSGSTGELFF
TRBJ2-7,-,TRBV7-6,-,TGTGCCAGCAGCCCCGGACAGACCTACGAGCAGTACTTC,CASSPGQTYEQYF
TRBJ2-1,TRBD2,TRBV7-2,-,TGTGCCAGCAGCTATCTCGGACTAGCGGGAGGTGAGAATGAGCAGTTCTTC,CASSYLGLAGGENEQFF
TRBJ2-1,-,TRBV7-6,-,TGTGCCAGCAGCCCAGTTGTAGCGCGGAATGAGCAGTTCTTC,CASSPVVARNEQFF
TRBJ2-7,-,TRBV12-5,-,TGTGCTAGTGGTTCTTCCGGGACCTACGAGCAGTACTTC,CASGSSGTYEQYF
TRBJ1-6,TRBD1,TRBV27,-,TGTGCCAGCACCCCCAAAGGGGGCGGGTATTCACCCCTCCACTTT,CASTPKGGGYSPLHF
TRBJ2-3,TRBD1,TRBV7-8,-,TGTGCCAGCAGCTTAGGCGGGACAGGGTACACAGATACGCAGTATTTT,CASSLGGTGYTDTQYF
TRBJ2-7,TRBD2,TRBV27,-,TGTGCCAGCATCTCCTATGCCCCTACTAGCGGGAGGGCGTACGAGCAGTACTTC,CASISYAPTSGRAYEQYF
TRBJ2-1,TRBD2,TRBV11-2,once,TGTGCCAGCAGCTTAGATCGGGCTAGCGGGATTTACAATGAGCAGTTCTTC,CASSLDRASGIYNEQFF
TRBJ2-1,-,TRBV7-2,-,TGTGCCAGCAGCTTAGTTAGCACTCCCTACAATGAGCAGTTCTTC,CASSLVSTPYNEQFF
TRBJ1-2,-,TRBV28,-,TGTGCCAGCACTGGTCCGGACAGAGATGGCTACACCTTC,CASTGPDRDGYTF
TRBJ1-4,TRBD1,TRBV5-8,-,TGTGCCAGCAGCTCTGGACAGGGGGACGGTGAAAAACTGTTTTTT,CASSSGQGDGEKLFF
TRBJ2-5,-,TRBV7-3,once,TGTGCCAGCAGCTTCTCCGCTAGCGACTTCGAGACCCAGTACTTC,CASSFSASDFETQYF
TRBJ1-4,TRBD1,TRBV11-2,-,TGTGCCAGCAGCTTAGGTCTGACAGGGAGATATGAAAAACTGTTTTTT,CASSLGLTGRYEKLFF
TRBJ2-5,TRBD2,TRBV7-6,once,TGTGCCAGCAAAAAGATGACTAGCGGGAACGGGGAGACCCAGTACTTC,CASKKMTSGNGETQYF
TRBJ2-1,TRBD2,TRBV6-5,-,TGTGCCAGCAGTACGGGGACTACCTACAATGAGCAGTTCTTC,CASSTGTTYNEQFF
TRBJ2-3,TRBD2,TRBV28,-,TGTGCCAGCAGGCGCGGGGGGCTGACTAGCGCGAGGGTAGATACGCAGTATTTT,CASRRGGLTSARVDTQYF
TRBJ1-2,-,TRBV27,-,TGTGCCAGCAGACCTCATGTACCGGGGGATGGCTACACCTTC,CASRPHVPGDGYTF
TRBJ1-2,TRBD1,TRBV28,-,TGTGCCAGCAGTTTGGGGACAGGGAACTATGGCTACACCTTC,CASSLGTGNYGYTF
TRBJ2-3,-,TRBV12-3/TRBV12-4,once,TGTGCCAGCAGCGGGGGAGTCCCAGATACGCAGTATTTT,CASSGGVPDTQYF
TRBJ1-5,TRBD1,TRBV11-2,-,TGTGCCAGCAGCCGGACAGGGTTGAGCAATCAGCCCCAGCATTTT,CASSRTGLSNQPQHF
TRBJ1-5,TRBD1,TRBV5-1,-,TGCGCCAGCAGCTTGGAGGGGCAGGGGGCCGGGCCCCAGCATTTT,CASSLEGQGAGPQHF
TRBJ1-6,-,TRBV5-6,-,TGTGCCAGCAGCTTGAGAGGATCACCCCTCCACTTT,CASSLRGSPLHF
TRBJ2-7,TRBD2,TRBV4-3,-,TGCGCCAGCAGCCAAGTAATAGCGGGAGAGTACGAGCAGTACTTC,CASSQVIAGEYEQYF
TRBJ1-2,TRBD1,TRBV30,once,TGTGCCTGGAGTGATACAGGGGGCTGGTACACCTTC,CAWSDTGGWYTF
TRBJ2-2,-,TRBV7-6,-,TGTGCCAGCAGCTTAGCTGGGGGCCTCCGGGAGGAGCTGTTTTTT,CASSLAGGLREELFF
TRBJ2-7,TRBD2,TRBV19,-,TGTGCCAGTAGCAATGGGGGAGGGAACTACGAGCAGTACTTC,CASSNGGGNYEQYF
TRBJ1-5,TRBD1,TRBV4-1,-,TGCGCCAGCAGCCTTACAGGGGACAGGCCCCAGCATTTT,CASSLTGDRPQHF
TRBJ2-2,-,TRBV30,-,TGTGCCTGGAATGGATTTTCGGACTTCACCACCGGGGAGCTGTTTTTT,CAWNGFSDFTTGELFF